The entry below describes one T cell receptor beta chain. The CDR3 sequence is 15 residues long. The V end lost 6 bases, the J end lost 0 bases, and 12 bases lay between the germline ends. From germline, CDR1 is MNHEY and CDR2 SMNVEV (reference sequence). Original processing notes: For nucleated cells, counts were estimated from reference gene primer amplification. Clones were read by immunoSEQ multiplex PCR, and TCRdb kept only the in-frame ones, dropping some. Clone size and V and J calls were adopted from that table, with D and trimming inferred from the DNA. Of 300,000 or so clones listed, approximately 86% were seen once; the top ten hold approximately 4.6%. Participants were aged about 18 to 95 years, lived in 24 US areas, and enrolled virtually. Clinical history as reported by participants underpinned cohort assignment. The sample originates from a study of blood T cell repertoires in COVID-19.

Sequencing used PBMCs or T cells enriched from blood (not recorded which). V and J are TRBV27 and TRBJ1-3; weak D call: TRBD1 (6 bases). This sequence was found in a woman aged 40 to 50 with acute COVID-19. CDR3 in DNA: TGTGCCAGCAGCCCCGGACAGTTCTCTGGAAACACCATATATTTT. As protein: CASSPGQFSGNTIYF.